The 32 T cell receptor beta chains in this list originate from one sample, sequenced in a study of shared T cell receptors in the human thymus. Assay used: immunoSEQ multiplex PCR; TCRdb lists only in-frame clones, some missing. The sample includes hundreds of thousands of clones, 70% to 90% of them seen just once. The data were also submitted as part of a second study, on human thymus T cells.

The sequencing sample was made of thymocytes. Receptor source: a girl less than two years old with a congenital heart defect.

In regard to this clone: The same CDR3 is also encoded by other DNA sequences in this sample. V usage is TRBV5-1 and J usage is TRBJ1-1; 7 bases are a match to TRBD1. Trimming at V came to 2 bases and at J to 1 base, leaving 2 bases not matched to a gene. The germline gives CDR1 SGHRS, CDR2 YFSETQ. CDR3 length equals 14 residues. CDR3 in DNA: TGCGCCAGCAGCTTAAACAGGGGGAACACTGAAGCTTTCTTT. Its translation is CASSLNRGNTEAFF. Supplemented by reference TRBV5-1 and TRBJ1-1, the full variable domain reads KAGVTQTPRYLIKTRGQQVTLSCSPISGHRSVSWYQQTPGQGLQFLFEYFSETQRNKGNFPGRFSGRQFSNSRSEMNVSTLELGDSALYLCASSLNRGNTEAFFGQGTRLTVV.

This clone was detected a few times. The CDR3 protein is CASRPEGHHFPRNTEAFF. CDR3 nucleotides: TGTGCCAGCAGGCCCGAGGGACATCACTTCCCCCGAAACACTGAAGCTTTCTTT. The chain joins TRBV7-2 to TRBJ1-1, with D possibly being TRBD1 (6 bases). The length of the CDR3 is 18 residues. With 6 bases removed from V and 2 bases from J, the gap between germline ends came to 25 bases. Per the germline V gene, CDR1 is SGHTA and CDR2 is FQGNSA.

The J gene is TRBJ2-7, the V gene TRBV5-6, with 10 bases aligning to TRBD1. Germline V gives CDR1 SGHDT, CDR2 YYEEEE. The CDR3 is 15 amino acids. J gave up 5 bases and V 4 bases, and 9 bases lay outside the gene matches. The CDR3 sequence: CASSRPGQGSDEQYF. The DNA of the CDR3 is TGTGCCAGCAGCCGACCGGGACAGGGGTCCGACGAGCAGTACTTC.

The CDR3 loop reads CASSLVGGTYGYTF. CDR3 nucleotides: TGCGCCAGCAGCTTGGTCGGGGGGACCTATGGCTACACCTTC. J is TRBJ1-2 and V is TRBV5-1, with D tentatively TRBD1 (5 bases). CDR3 length equals 14 residues. Deletions cut 0 bases from V and 4 bases from J, with 10 bases between. The germline gives CDR1 SGHRS, CDR2 YFSETQ.

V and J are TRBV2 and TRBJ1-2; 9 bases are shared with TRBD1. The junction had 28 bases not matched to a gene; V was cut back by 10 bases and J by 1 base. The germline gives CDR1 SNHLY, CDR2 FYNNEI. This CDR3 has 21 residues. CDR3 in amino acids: CATPKRTGAVANSGGNYGYTF. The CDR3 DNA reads TGTGCCACCCCAAAACGGACAGGGGCCGTTGCAAACTCAGGTGGTAACTATGGCTACACCTTC.

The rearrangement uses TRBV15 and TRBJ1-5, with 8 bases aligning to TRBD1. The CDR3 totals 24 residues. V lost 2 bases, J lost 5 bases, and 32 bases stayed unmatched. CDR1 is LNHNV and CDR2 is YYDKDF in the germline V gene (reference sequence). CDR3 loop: CATSRRISGTGVPPPTGIHQPQHF. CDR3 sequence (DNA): TGTGCCACCAGCAGACGCATTTCCGGGACAGGAGTTCCTCCCCCAACGGGCATCCATCAGCCCCAGCATTTT.

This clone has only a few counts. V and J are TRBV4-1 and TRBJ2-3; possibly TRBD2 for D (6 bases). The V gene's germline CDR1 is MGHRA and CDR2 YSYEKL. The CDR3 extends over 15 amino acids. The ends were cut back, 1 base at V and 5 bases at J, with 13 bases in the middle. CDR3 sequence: CASSQGSGRRDTQYF. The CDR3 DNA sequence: TGCGCCAGCAGCCAAGGTTCAGGGAGGAGAGATACGCAGTATTTT.

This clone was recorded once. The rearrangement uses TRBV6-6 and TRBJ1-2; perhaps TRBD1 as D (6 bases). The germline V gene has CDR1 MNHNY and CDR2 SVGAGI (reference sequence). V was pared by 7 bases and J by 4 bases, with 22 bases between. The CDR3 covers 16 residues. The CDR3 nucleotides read TGTGCCAGCAACGTAATACAGGGAAATTATGGCTATGGCTACACCTTC. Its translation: CASNVIQGNYGYGYTF.

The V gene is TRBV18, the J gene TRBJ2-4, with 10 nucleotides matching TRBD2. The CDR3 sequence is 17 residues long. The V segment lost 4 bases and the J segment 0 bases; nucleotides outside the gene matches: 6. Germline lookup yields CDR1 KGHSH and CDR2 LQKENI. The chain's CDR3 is CASSRPSGGVAKNIQYF. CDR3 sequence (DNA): TGTGCCAGCTCACGCCCGAGCGGGGGGGTAGCCAAAAACATTCAGTACTTC.

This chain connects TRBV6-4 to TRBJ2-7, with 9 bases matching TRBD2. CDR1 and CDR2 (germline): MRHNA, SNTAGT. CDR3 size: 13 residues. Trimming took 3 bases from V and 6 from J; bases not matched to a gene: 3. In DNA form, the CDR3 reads TGTGCCAGCAGTGAGGGAGCGGGAGGCGAGCAGTACTTC. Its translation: CASSEGAGGEQYF.

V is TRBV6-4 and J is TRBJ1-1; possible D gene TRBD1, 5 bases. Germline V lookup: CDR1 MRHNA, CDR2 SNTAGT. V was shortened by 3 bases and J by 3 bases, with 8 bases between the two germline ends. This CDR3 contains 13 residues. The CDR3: CASSEGRDTEAFF. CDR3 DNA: TGTGCCAGCAGTGAGGGCAGGGACACTGAAGCTTTCTTT.

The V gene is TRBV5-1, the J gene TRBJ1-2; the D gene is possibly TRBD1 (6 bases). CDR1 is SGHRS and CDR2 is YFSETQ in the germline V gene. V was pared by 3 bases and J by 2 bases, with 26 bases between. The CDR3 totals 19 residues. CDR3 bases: TGCGCCAGCAGCTCGATAGACAGGAGTTCCCACCCATCCAACTATGGCTACACCTTC. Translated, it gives CASSSIDRSSHPSNYGYTF.

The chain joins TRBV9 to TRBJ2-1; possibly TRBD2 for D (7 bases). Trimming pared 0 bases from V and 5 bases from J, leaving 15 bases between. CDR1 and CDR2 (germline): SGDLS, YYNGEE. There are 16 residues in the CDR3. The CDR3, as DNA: TGTGCCAGCAGCGTAGAACGGGGGGCTCCCCACAATGAGCAGTTCTTC. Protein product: CASSVERGAPHNEQFF.

The CDR3 DNA reads as TGTGCCAGGGACGACAGGGGGGGGGTAAACACTGAAGCTTTCTTT. It codes for CARDDRGGVNTEAFF. The V and J genes are TRBV2 and TRBJ1-1; 9 nucleotides match TRBD1. Trimming at V came to 9 bases and at J to 2 bases, leaving 10 bases not matched to a gene. The CDR3 is made up of 15 amino acids. Per the germline V gene, CDR1 is SNHLY and CDR2 is FYNNEI.

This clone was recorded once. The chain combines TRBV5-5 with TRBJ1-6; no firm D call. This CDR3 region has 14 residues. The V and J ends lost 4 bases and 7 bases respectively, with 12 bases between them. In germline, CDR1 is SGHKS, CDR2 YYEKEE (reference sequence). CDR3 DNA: TGTGCCAGCAGCCGGGTGATCGGAAATTCACCCCTCCACTTT. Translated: CASSRVIGNSPLHF.

The CDR3 DNA reads as TGTGCCAGCAGCATAAGGGAACCCGGGGGGACTGAAGCTTTCTTT. Residues: CASSIREPGGTEAFF. The chain is built from TRBV5-4 and TRBJ1-1, with D possibly matching TRBD1 (5 bases). This CDR3 contains 15 residues. The V end lost 4 bases, the J end lost 5 bases, and 18 bases lay between the germline ends. CDR1 SGHNT and CDR2 YYREEE come from the germline V gene (reference sequence).

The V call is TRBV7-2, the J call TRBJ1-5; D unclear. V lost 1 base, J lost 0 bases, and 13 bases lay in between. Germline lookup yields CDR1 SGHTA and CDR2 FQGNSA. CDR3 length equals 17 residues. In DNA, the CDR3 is TGTGCCAGCAGCTTAGTCTCAGCCGGGTTTAGCAATCAGCCCCAGCATTTT. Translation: CASSLVSAGFSNQPQHF.

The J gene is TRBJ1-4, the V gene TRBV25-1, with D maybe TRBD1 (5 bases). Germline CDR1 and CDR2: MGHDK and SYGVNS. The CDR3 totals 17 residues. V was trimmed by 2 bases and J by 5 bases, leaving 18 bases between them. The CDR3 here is CASSEPKSDRQNEKLFF. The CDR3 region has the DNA TGTGCCAGCAGTGAACCTAAGTCAGACAGACAGAATGAAAAACTGTTTTTT.

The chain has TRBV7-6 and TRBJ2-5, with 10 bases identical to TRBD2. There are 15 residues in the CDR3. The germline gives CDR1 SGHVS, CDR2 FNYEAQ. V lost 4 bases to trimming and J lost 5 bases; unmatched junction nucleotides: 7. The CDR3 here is CASSSPGLARETQYF. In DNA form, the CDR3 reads TGTGCCAGCAGCTCCCCGGGACTAGCGAGGGAGACCCAGTACTTC.

The CDR3: CASTSTGELGVYGYTF. The CDR3 nucleotides are TGTGCCAGCACCAGCACGGGGGAGCTGGGAGTCTATGGCTACACCTTC. The chain couples TRBV28 to TRBJ1-2, with D perhaps TRBD1 (5 bases). CDR1 MDHEN and CDR2 SYDVKM come from the germline V gene. The CDR3 length is 16 residues. V was trimmed by 7 bases and J by 4 bases, leaving 22 bases between them.

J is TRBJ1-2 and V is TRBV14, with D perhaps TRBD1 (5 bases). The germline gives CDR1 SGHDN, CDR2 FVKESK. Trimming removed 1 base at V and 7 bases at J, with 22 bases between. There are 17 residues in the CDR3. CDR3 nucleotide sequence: TGTGCCAGCAGCCAAGCAAATGGCTCGGGGCGGGGAGGTGGCTACACCTTC. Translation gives CASSQANGSGRGGGYTF.

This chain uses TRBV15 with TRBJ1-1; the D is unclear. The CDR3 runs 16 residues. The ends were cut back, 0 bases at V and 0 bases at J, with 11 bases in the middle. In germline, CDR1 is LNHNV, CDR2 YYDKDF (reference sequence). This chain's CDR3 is CATSREFSHMNTEAFF. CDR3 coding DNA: TGTGCCACCAGCAGAGAGTTTTCACACATGAACACTGAAGCTTTCTTT.

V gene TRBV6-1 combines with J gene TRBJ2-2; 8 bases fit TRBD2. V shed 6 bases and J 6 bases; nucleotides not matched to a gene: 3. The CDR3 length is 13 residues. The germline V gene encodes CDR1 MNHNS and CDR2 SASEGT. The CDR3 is CASSGLASGELFF. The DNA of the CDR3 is TGTGCCAGCAGCGGACTAGCCTCCGGGGAGCTGTTTTTT.

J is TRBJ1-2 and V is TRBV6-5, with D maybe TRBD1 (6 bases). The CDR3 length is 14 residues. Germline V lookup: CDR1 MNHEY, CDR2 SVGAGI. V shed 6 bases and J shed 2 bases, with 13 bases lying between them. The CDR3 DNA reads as TGTGCCAGCAGCCGAGGACAGCTCAACTATGGCTACACCTTC. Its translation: CASSRGQLNYGYTF.

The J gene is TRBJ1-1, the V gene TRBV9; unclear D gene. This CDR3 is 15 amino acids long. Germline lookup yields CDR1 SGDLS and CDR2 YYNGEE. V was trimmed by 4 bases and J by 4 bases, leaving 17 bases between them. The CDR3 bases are TGTGCCAGCAGCCCCCCATGTGAGAGTAGCACTGAAGCTTTCTTT. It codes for CASSPPCESSTEAFF.

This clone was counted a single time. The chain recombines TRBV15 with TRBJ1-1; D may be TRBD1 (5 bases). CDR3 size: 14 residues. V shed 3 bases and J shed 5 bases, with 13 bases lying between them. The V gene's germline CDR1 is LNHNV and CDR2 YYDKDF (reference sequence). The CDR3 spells CATSRPRVGTEAFF. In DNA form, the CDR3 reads TGTGCCACCAGCAGGCCCAGGGTCGGGACTGAAGCTTTCTTT.

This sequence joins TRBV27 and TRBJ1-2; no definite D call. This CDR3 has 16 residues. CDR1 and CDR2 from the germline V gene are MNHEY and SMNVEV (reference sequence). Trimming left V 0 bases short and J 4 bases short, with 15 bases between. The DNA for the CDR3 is TGTGCCAGCAGTTTATCCCTGCGGGGTTCGGGCTATGGCTACACCTTC. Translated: CASSLSLRGSGYGYTF.

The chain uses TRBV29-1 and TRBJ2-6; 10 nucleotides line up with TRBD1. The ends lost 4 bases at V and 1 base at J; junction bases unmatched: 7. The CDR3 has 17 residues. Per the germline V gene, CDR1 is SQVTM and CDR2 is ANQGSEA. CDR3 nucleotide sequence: TGCAGCGTTGGCGACAGGGGGCCGGTGTCTGGGGCCAACGTCCTGACTTTC. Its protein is CSVGDRGPVSGANVLTF.

The CDR3 DNA follows: TGTGCCAGCAGCCCGGCGACAGGGAGCAATCAGCCCCAGCATTTT. Translating it yields CASSPATGSNQPQHF. The chain couples TRBV5-8 to TRBJ1-5; TRBD1 agrees at 7 bases. Trimming took 4 bases from V and 1 from J; bases not matched to a gene: 5. CDR1 is SGHTS and CDR2 is YDEGEE in the germline V gene. This CDR3 has 15 amino acids.

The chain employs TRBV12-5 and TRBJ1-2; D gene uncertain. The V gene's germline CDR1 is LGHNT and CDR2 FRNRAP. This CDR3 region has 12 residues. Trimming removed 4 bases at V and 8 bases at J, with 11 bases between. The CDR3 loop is CASGSGRRGYTF. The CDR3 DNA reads TGTGCTAGTGGTTCGGGGAGGCGAGGCTACACCTTC.

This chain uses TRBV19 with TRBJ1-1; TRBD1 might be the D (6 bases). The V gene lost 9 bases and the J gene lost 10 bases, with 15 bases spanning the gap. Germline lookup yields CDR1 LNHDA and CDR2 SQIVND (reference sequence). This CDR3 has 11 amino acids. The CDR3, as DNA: TGTGCCAGCCGTTCACAGGGAATAGCTTTCTTT. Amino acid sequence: CASRSQGIAFF.

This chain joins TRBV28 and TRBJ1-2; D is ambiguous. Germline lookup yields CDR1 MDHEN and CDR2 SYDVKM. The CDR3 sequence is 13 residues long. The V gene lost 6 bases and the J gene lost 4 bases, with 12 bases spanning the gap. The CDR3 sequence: CASSRTHIYGYTF. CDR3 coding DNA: TGTGCCAGCAGCCGCACACATATCTATGGCTACACCTTC.